The clone carrying this T cell receptor (beta chain) was detected a few times. These data originate in a study of response to subunit inactivated influenza vaccine. A single record per CDR3 protein comes from TCRdb applying MiXCR to the RT-PCR reads. The sample includes hundreds of thousands of distinct CDR3 sequences, less than 8% seen only once; the top ten take roughly 13%. V shed 1 base and J 5 bases; nucleotides not matched to a gene: 4. Per germline, CDR1 LNHDA and CDR2 SQIVND (reference sequence). The CDR3 has 15 amino acids. The TCR was taken from a man between 50 and 69 years old who received an inactivated influenza vaccine. The sequences come from PBMCs from blood, collected less than 30 months after vaccination. The V gene is TRBV19, the J gene TRBJ2-1; 8 bases are shared with TRBD1. The CDR3 DNA follows: TGTGCCAGTAGTATAGGGACAGGGAGGCACAATGAGCAGTTCTTC. It codes for CASSIGTGRHNEQFF.